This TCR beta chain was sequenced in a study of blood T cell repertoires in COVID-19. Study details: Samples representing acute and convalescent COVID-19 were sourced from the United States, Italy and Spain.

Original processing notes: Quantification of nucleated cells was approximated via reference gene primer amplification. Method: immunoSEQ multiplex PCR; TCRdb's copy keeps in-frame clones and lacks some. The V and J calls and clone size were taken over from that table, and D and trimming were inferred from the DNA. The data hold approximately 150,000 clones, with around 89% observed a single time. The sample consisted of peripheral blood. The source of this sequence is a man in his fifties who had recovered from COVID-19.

The CDR3 coding sequence is TGTGCCAGCTCCCCGGAGGCAGGGAGGATCGGTGGCTACACCTTC. Protein product: CASSPEAGRIGGYTF. The rearrangement uses TRBV18 and TRBJ1-2, with TRBD1 as a possible D gene (5 bases). This CDR3 spans 15 amino acids. The germline V gene encodes CDR1 KGHSH and CDR2 LQKENI. V was trimmed by 6 bases and J by 7 bases, leaving 21 bases between them.